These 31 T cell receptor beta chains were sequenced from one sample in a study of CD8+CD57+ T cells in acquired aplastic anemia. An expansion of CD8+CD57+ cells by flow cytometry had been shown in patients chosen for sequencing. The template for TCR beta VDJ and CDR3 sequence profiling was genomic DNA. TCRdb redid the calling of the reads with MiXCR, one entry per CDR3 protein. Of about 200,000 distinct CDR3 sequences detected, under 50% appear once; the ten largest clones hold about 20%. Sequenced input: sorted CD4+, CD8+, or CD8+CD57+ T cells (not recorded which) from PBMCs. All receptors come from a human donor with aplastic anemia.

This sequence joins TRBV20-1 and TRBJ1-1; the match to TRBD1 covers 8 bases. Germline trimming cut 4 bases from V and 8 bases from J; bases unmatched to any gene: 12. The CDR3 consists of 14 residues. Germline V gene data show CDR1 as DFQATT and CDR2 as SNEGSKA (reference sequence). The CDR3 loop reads CSATGTGFSTEAFF. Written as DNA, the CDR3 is TGCAGTGCTACCGGGACAGGCTTCTCGACAGAAGCTTTCTTT.

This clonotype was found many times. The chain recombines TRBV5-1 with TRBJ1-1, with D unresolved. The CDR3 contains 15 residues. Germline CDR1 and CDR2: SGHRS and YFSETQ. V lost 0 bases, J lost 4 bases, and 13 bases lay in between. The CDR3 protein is CASSLAPGESTEAFF. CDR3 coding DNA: TGCGCCAGCAGCTTGGCCCCGGGTGAGAGCACTGAAGCTTTCTTT.

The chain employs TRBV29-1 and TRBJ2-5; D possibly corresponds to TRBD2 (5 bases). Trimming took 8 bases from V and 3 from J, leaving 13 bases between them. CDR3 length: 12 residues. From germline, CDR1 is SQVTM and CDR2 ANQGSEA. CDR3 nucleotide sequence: TGCAGCTTGGCGGGTGGAGAAGAGACCCAGTACTTC. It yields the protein CSLAGGEETQYF.

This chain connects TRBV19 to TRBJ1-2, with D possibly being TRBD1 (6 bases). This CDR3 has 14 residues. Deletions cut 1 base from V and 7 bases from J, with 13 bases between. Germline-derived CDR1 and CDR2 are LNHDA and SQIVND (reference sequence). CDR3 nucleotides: TGTGCCAGTAGTATAGGAGGGGGGCCGGCTGGCTACACCTTC. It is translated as CASSIGGGPAGYTF. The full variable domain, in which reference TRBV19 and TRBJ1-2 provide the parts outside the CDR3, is DGGITQSPKYLFRKEGQNVTLSCEQNLNHDAMYWYRQDPGQGLRLIYYSQIVNDFQKGDIAEGYSVSREKKESFPLTVTSAQKNPTAFYLCASSIGGGPAGYTFGSGTRLTVV.

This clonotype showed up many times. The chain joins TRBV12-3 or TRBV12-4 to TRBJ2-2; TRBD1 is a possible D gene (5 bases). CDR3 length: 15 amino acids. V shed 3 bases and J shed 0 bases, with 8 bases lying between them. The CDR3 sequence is CASSFRGANTGELFF. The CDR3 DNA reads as TGTGCCAGCAGTTTTAGGGGCGCGAACACCGGGGAGCTGTTTTTT.

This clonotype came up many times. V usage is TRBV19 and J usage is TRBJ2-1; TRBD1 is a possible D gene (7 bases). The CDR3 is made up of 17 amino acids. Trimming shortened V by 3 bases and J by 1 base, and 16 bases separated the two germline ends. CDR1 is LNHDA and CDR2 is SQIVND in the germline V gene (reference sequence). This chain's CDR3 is CASSIQASGGSYNEQFF. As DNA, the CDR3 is TGTGCCAGTAGTATTCAGGCATCAGGGGGGTCCTACAATGAGCAGTTCTTC.

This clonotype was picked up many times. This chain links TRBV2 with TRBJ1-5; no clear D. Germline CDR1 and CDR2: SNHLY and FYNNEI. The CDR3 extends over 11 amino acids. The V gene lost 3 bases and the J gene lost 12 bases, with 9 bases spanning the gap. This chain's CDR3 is CASSDGEDQHF. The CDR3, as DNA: TGTGCCAGCAGTGACGGGGAGGACCAGCATTTT.

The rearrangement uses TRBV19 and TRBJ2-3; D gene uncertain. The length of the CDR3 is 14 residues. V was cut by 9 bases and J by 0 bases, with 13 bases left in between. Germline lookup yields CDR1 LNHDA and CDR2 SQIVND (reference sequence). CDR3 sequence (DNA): TGTGCCAGCAGCCAACAGCCTAGCACAGATACGCAGTATTTT. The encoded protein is CASSQQPSTDTQYF.

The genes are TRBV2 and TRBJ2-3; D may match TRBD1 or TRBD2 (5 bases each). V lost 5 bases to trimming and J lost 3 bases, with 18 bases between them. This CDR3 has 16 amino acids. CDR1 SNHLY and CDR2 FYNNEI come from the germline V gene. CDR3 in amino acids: CASSYLGPSRTDTQYF. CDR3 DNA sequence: TGTGCCAGCAGTTACCTGGGACCTTCCAGGACAGATACGCAGTATTTT.

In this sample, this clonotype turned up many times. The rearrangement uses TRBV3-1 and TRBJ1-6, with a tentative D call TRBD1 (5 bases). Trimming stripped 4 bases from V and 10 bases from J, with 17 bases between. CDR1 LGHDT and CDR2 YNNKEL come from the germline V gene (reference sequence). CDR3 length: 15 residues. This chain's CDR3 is CASSPTPGPESPLHF. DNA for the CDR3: TGTGCCAGCAGCCCTACTCCGGGGCCCGAGTCACCCCTCCACTTT.

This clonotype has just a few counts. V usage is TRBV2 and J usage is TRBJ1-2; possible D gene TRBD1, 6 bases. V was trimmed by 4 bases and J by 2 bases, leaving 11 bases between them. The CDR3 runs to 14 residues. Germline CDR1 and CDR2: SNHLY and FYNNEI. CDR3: CASSVGGANYGYTF. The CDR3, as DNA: TGTGCCAGCAGTGTTGGGGGGGCAAACTATGGCTACACCTTC.

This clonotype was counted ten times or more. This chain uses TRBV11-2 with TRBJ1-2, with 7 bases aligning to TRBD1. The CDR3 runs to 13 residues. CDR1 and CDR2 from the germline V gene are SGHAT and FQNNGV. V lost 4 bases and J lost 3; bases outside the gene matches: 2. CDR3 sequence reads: CASSSQGDYGYTF. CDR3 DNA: TGTGCCAGCAGCTCGCAGGGGGACTATGGCTACACCTTC.

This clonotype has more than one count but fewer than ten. Here the CDR3 DNA reads TGTGCCATTGCGTGGGGCCTCACCCCCCTATCGGATGGCTACACCTTC. Translated, it gives CAIAWGLTPLSDGYTF. The chain recombines TRBV10-3 with TRBJ1-2, with D perhaps matching TRBD1 (5 bases). Germline V CDR1 and CDR2: ENHRY, SYGVKD. This CDR3 is 16 amino acids long. V dropped 9 bases and J dropped 6 bases, with 26 bases sitting between them.

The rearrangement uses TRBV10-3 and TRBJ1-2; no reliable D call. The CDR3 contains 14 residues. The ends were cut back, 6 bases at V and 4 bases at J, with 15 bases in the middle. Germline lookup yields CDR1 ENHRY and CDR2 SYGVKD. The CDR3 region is CAIRFQESGYGYTF. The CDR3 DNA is TGTGCCATCAGGTTTCAGGAGTCGGGCTATGGCTACACCTTC.

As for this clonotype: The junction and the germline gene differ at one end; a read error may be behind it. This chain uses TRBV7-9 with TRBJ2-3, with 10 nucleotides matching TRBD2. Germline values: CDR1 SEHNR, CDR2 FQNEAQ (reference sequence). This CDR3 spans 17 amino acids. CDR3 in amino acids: CASSQDGLAVITDTQYF. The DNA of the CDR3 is TGCGCCAGCAGCCAAGACGGACTAGCGGTTATCACAGATACGCAGTATTTT.

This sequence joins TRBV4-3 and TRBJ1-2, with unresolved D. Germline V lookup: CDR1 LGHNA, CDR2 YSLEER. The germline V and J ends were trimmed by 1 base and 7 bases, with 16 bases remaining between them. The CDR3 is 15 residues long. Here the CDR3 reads CASSQAGDAFFGYTF. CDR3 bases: TGCGCCAGCAGCCAAGCTGGAGACGCCTTTTTTGGCTACACCTTC.

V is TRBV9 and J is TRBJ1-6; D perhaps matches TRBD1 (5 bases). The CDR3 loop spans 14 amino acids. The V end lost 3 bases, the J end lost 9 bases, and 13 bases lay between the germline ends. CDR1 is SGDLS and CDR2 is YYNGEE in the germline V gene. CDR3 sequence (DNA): TGTGCCAGCAGCGGGGAGGCAGGGCGTTCACCCCTCCACTTT. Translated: CASSGEAGRSPLHF. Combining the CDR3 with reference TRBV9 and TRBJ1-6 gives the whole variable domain DSGVTQTPKHLITATGQRVTLRCSPRSGDLSVYWYQQSLDQGLQFLIQYYNGEERAKGNILERFSAQQFPDLHSELNLSSLELGDSALYFCASSGEAGRSPLHFGNGTRLTVT.

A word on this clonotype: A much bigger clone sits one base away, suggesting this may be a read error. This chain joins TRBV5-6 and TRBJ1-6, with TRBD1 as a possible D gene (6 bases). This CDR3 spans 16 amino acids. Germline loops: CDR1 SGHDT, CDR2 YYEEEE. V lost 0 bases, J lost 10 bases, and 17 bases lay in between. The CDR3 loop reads CASSLVGGSGHSPLHF. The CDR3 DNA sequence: TGTGCCAGCAGCTTGGTCGGGGGCTCAGGGCACTCACCCCTCCACTTT. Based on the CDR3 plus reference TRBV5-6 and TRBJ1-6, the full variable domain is DAGVTQSPTHLIKTRGQQVTLRCSPKSGHDTVSWYQQALGQGPQFIFQYYEEEERQRGNFPDRFSGHQFPNYSSELNVNALLLGDSALYLCASSLVGGSGHSPLHFGNGTRLTVT.

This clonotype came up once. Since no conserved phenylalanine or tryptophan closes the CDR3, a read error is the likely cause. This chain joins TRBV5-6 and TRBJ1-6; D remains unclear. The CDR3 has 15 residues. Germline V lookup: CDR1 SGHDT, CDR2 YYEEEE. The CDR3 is CTSSLLDGFLSPLHL. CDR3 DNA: TGTACCAGCAGCTTACTAGACGGATTTTTGTCGCCCCTCCACTTG.

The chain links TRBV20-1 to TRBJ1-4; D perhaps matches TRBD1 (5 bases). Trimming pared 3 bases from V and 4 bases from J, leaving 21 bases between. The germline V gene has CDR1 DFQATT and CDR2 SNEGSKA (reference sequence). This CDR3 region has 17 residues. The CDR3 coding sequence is TGCAGTGCTAGCTACCCGGGGGGGTGGAGGGATAATGAAAAACTGTTTTTT. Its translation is CSASYPGGWRDNEKLFF.

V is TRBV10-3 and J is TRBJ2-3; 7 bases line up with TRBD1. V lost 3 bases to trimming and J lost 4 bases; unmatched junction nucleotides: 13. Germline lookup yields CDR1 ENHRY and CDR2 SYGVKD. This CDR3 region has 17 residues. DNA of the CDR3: TGTGCCATCAGTGAAAGGGGCGAGGACAGGCAGGCAGATACGCAGTATTTT. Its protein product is CAISERGEDRQADTQYF.

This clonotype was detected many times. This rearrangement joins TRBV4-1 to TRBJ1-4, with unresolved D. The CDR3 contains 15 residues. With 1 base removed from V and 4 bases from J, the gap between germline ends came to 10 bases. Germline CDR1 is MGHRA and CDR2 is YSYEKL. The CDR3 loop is CASSQVGVGNEKLFF. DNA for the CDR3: TGCGCCAGCAGCCAAGTCGGCGTGGGTAATGAAAAACTGTTTTTT.

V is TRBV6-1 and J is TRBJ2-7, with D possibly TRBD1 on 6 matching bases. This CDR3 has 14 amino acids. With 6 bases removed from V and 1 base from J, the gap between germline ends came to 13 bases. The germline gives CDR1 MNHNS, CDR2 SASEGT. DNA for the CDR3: TGTGCCAGCAGGTCGCAGGGGAGTTCCTACGAGCAGTACGTC. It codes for CASRSQGSSYEQYV.

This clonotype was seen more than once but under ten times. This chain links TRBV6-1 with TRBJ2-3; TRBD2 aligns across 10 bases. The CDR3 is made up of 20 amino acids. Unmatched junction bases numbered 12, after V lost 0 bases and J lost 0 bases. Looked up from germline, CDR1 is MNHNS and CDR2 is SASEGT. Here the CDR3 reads CASSEALLPSGGHSTDTQYF. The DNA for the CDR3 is TGTGCCAGCAGTGAAGCGCTTCTGCCTAGCGGGGGCCACAGCACAGATACGCAGTATTTT.

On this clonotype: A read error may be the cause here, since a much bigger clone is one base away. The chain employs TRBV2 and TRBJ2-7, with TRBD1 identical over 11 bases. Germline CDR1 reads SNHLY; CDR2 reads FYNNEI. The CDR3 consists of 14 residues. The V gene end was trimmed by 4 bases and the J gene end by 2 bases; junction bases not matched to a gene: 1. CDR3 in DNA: TGTGCCAGCAGTGGGGGACAGGGGGCCTACGAGCAGTACTTC. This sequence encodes CASSGGQGAYEQYF.

For the CDR3, the DNA is TGTGCCAGCAGCCCAGGTTTAAGACAGCCGGAGACCCAGTACTTC. This encodes CASSPGLRQPETQYF. This chain connects TRBV7-9 to TRBJ2-5; TRBD1 is a possible D gene (5 bases). Germline values: CDR1 SEHNR, CDR2 FQNEAQ (reference sequence). There are 15 residues in the CDR3. V gave up 5 bases and J gave up 5 bases, with 18 bases separating them.

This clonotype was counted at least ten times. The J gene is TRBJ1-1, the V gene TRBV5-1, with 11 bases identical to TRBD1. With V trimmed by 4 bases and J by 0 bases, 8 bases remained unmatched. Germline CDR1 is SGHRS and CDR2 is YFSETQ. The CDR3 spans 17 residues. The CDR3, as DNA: TGCGCCAGCAGCCTCGGACAGGGGGCCTCTATGAACACTGAAGCTTTCTTT. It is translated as CASSLGQGASMNTEAFF.

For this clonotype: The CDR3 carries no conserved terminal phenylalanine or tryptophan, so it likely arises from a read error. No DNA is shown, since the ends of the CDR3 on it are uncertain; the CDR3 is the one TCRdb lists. CDR3 protein: CAIWHRYAVV. J is TRBJ2-3 and V is TRBV10-3. The CDR3 is made up of 10 amino acids, end residues included. Germline values: CDR1 ENHRY, CDR2 SYGVKD.

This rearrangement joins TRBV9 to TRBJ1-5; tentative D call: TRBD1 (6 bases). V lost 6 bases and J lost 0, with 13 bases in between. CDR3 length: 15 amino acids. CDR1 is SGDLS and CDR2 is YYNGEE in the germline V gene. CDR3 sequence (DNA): TGTGCCAGCAACCTAGCGACAGGTAGCAATCAGCCCCAGCATTTT. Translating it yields CASNLATGSNQPQHF. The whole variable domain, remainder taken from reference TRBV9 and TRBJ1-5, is DSGVTQTPKHLITATGQRVTLRCSPRSGDLSVYWYQQSLDQGLQFLIQYYNGEERAKGNILERFSAQQFPDLHSELNLSSLELGDSALYFCASNLATGSNQPQHFGDGTRLSIL.

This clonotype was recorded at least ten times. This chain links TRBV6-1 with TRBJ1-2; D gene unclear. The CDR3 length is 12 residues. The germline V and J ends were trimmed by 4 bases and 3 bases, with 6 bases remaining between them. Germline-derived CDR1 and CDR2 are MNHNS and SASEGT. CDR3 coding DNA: TGTGCCAGCAGTGTGATATACTATGGCTACACCTTC. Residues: CASSVIYYGYTF.

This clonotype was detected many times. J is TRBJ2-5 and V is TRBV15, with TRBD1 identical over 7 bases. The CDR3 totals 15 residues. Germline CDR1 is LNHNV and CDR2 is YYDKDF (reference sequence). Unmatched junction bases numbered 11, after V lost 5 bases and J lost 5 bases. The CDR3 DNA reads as TGTGCCACCAGCGTAGACAGGGAAGTTGGGGAGACCCAGTACTTC. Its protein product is CATSVDREVGETQYF.